This T cell receptor beta chain originates from a study of control samples from healthy donors and cancer patients. Trimming left V 6 bases short and J 4 bases short, with 9 bases between. CDR1 is MNHEY and CDR2 is SVGAGI in the germline V gene. The CDR3 length is 13 residues. Profiled with immunoSEQ multiplex PCR; TCRdb holds only in-frame clones, not every one. This sample has about 110,000 clones, with 90% found just once. Sequenced input: blood. This clonotype was sampled from a human donor in good health. The donor label of this sample is uncertain. This chain joins TRBV6-5 and TRBJ1-4; D ambiguous. The DNA for the CDR3 is TGTGCCAGCAGGGCTATGGGTAATGAAAAACTGTTTTTT. As protein: CASRAMGNEKLFF.